The text below deals with one T cell receptor beta chain. The naive CD8 fraction comprised CD45RO-negative cells positively selected for CCR7 and excluded terminally differentiated effector memory CD45RA+ cells. The sample is drawn from a study of shared clonotypes between healthy human individuals. Looking at the study overall: Per donor, CD8 memory used one plate, CD8 naive used two, CD4 memory used three and CD4 naive used three.

The germline gives CDR1 SGDLS, CDR2 YYNGEE. V was clipped by 3 bases and J by 12 bases; unmatched bases: 9. The CDR3 sequence is 13 residues long. Only in-frame clones appear in the TCRdb table, and some are missing; sequencing was by immunoSEQ multiplex PCR. Here the sample spans approximately 2,000,000 clones, about 94% being singletons. The rearrangement links TRBV9 to TRBJ1-5, with 7 bases aligning to TRBD1. The sample comprised naive CD8+ T cells from PBMCs. The sequence came from a man younger than 30 in good health. Some clones in this sample may be carry-over from other donors' samples. The CDR3 coding sequence is TGTGCCAGCAGCGAGGGGGGGACAGACGTCCAGCATTTT. It is translated as CASSEGGTDVQHF.